One sample yielded the 5 T cell receptor beta chains listed below, sequenced in a study of shared clonotypes between healthy human individuals. Profiling relied on immunoSEQ multiplex PCR, and the TCRdb table lists in-frame clones only, not all of them. This table has 400,000 to 550,000 clones, around 80% appearing once. The sequenced material came from PBMCs. The receptors come from a woman aged 40 to 49 in good health. Some clones in this sample may be carry-over from other donors' samples.

The chain joins TRBV7-2 to TRBJ1-5; D is undetermined. V was clipped by 0 bases and J by 2 bases, with 23 bases between them. CDR3 length: 20 amino acids. Germline assignment: CDR1 SGHTA and CDR2 FQGNSA. The CDR3 DNA reads TGTGCCAGCAGCTTAGCCCCCCGTTCGTCGGGTCCCCTTGGCAATCAGCCCCAGCATTTT. The encoded protein is CASSLAPRSSGPLGNQPQHF.

The chain joins TRBV6-5 to TRBJ1-1; D is unclear. With 5 bases removed from V and 6 bases from J, the gap between germline ends came to 16 bases. From germline, CDR1 is MNHEY and CDR2 SVGAGI. The CDR3 consists of 14 residues. The CDR3 DNA sequence: TGTGCCAGCAGTCCATCCTTTGGGATCGCTGAAGCTTTCTTT. It translates to CASSPSFGIAEAFF.

This clone was counted once. The chain combines TRBV10-1 with TRBJ2-1; either TRBD1 or TRBD2 may supply D (5 bases each). The ends were cut back, 0 bases at V and 6 bases at J, with 15 bases in the middle. The CDR3 has 16 amino acids. Germline CDR1 and CDR2: WNHNN and SYGVQD (reference sequence). The CDR3 is CASSESSGPPPNEQFF. The CDR3 DNA sequence: TGCGCCAGCAGTGAGTCCTCGGGACCCCCACCCAATGAGCAGTTCTTC.

The chain couples TRBV10-3 to TRBJ2-7, with D perhaps matching TRBD2 (5 bases). V lost 6 bases to trimming and J lost 5 bases, with 14 bases between them. Per germline, CDR1 ENHRY and CDR2 SYGVKD. The CDR3 loop spans 13 amino acids. CDR3 residues: CAIRDVSGNEQYF. The CDR3 nucleotides are TGTGCCATCAGGGACGTCTCCGGGAACGAGCAGTACTTC.

The chain combines TRBV7-8 with TRBJ1-1, with D perhaps matching TRBD1 (5 bases). Deletions cut 2 bases from V and 1 base from J, with 8 bases between. The CDR3 covers 14 residues. Germline V gene lookup returns CDR1 SGHVS and CDR2 FQNEAQ. The CDR3 sequence: CASSLRGSNTEAFF. CDR3 nucleotide sequence: TGTGCCAGCAGCTTAAGGGGATCGAACACTGAAGCTTTCTTT.